The 18 T cell receptor beta chains below all came from one sample that was sequenced in a study of CD8+CD57+ T cells in acquired aplastic anemia. The use of genomic DNA as template underpinned the TCR beta VDJ and CDR3 profiling. TCRdb reprocessed the reads with MiXCR, giving one entry per CDR3 protein. The sample has 150,000 to 200,000 distinct CDR3 sequences; just over 45% are singletons. Sample: sorted CD4+, CD8+, or CD8+CD57+ T cells (not recorded which) from PBMCs. Receptors were obtained from a human donor in good health.

Comment on this clonotype: A much bigger clone sits one base away, suggesting this may be a read error. CDR3 nucleotides: TGTGCCAGCATCAGGCGGCGGGAGGGATACAATGAGCAGTCCTTC. As protein: CASIRRREGYNEQSF. The gene calls are TRBV4-2 and TRBJ2-1; TRBD2 aligns across 9 bases. Germline V gives CDR1 LGHNA, CDR2 YNFKEQ. CDR3 size: 15 residues.

This clonotype appeared once. The rearrangement links TRBV4-1 to TRBJ2-5, with TRBD2 identical over 11 bases. The CDR3 is 15 residues long. V shed 4 bases, J shed 5 bases, and the junction held 6 bases outside the gene matches. Germline loops: CDR1 MGHRA, CDR2 YSYEKL. CDR3 nucleotides: TGCGCCAGCAGCCTTCTAGCGGGGGGATCTGAGACCCAGTACTTC. This encodes CASSLLAGGSETQYF.

The gene calls are TRBV6-1 and TRBJ1-5, with D possibly being TRBD1 (5 bases). The CDR3 is made up of 16 amino acids. Deletions cut 5 bases from V and 9 bases from J, with 23 bases between. Germline CDR1 is MNHNS and CDR2 is SASEGT. The CDR3 sequence: CASSQTARAYSRPQHF. Written as DNA, the CDR3 is TGTGCCAGCAGTCAGACCGCCAGGGCTTACAGTCGGCCCCAGCATTTT.

Details on this clonotype: Being one base from a much bigger clone, this may be a read error. This chain uses TRBV6-2 or TRBV6-3 with TRBJ2-7; 8 nucleotides line up with TRBD2. V gave up 0 bases and J gave up 3 bases; unmatched junction bases: 7. This CDR3 region has 16 residues. CDR1 is MNHEY and CDR2 is SVGEGT in the germline V gene. Here the CDR3 reads CASSYSPGLVFYEQYF. Written as DNA, the CDR3 is TGTGCCAGCAGTTACTCTCCGGGACTAGTCTTCTACGAGCAGTACTTC.

This clonotype was picked up many times. V usage is TRBV5-8 and J usage is TRBJ2-5, with a tentative D call TRBD1 (5 bases). The germline V gene encodes CDR1 SGHTS and CDR2 YDEGEE. CDR3 size: 15 residues. The germline V and J ends were trimmed by 5 bases and 1 base, with 15 bases remaining between them. This chain's CDR3 is CASSPDSDPQETQYF. The DNA of the CDR3 is TGTGCCAGCAGTCCCGACAGTGACCCCCAAGAGACCCAGTACTTC.

The rearrangement uses TRBV19 and TRBJ1-2; the D gene is possibly TRBD1 (5 bases). This CDR3 has 13 amino acids. CDR1 is LNHDA, CDR2 SQIVND, per germline (reference sequence). Trimming stripped 3 bases from V and 10 bases from J, with 15 bases between. CDR3 DNA: TGTGCCAGTAGTATTCGGCAGGGATCGGACTACACCTTC. As protein: CASSIRQGSDYTF. The whole variable domain, remainder taken from reference TRBV19 and TRBJ1-2, is DGGITQSPKYLFRKEGQNVTLSCEQNLNHDAMYWYRQDPGQGLRLIYYSQIVNDFQKGDIAEGYSVSREKKESFPLTVTSAQKNPTAFYLCASSIRQGSDYTFGSGTRLTVV.

The chain carries TRBV7-2 and TRBJ1-2; perhaps TRBD1 as D (6 bases). Per the germline V gene, CDR1 is SGHTA and CDR2 is FQGNSA. Trimming took 7 bases from V and 2 from J, leaving 14 bases between them. The CDR3 is 14 amino acids. Here the CDR3 DNA reads TGTGCCAGCACCCTAAGGACAGCGAACTATGGCTACACCTTC. As protein: CASTLRTANYGYTF.

The V call is TRBV29-1, the J call TRBJ2-2; 9 positions match TRBD2. The CDR3 runs to 14 residues. J was trimmed by 4 bases and V by 4 bases; bases with no gene match: 4. Germline-derived CDR1 and CDR2 are SQVTM and ANQGSEA. CDR3 nucleotide sequence: TGCAGCGTTGTCGGCGGGAGGGCCACCGGGGAGCTGTTTTTT. Its protein is CSVVGGRATGELFF.

This sequence joins TRBV10-3 and TRBJ2-5; D is uncertain. CDR1 is ENHRY, CDR2 SYGVKD, per germline. The germline V and J ends were trimmed by 3 bases and 6 bases, with 5 bases remaining between them. This CDR3 is 11 amino acids long. The CDR3 reads CAISDMQTQYF. The CDR3, as DNA: TGTGCCATCAGTGATATGCAGACCCAGTACTTC.

This clonotype appeared many times. V gene TRBV19 combines with J gene TRBJ1-6, with 11 bases matching TRBD1. After removal of 6 bases from V and 7 bases from J, the junction contained 5 bases not matched to a gene. The CDR3 extends over 15 amino acids. CDR1 and CDR2 (germline): LNHDA, SQIVND (reference sequence). CDR3 sequence (DNA): TGTGCCAGTAGGAGAGGGACAGGGGGGAATTCACCCCTCCACTTT. As protein: CASRRGTGGNSPLHF.

In nucleotides, the CDR3 is TGTGCCAGCAGCTTAGAAGCGGGATCTAACTACGAGCAGTACTTC. Translating gives CASSLEAGSNYEQYF. The chain uses TRBV11-2 and TRBJ2-7; 7 positions match TRBD2. The CDR3 runs to 15 residues. Unmatched junction bases numbered 5, after V lost 0 bases and J lost 3 bases. In germline, CDR1 is SGHAT, CDR2 FQNNGV.

V gene TRBV25-1 combines with J gene TRBJ1-5; 7 bases fit TRBD1. CDR1 and CDR2 (germline): MGHDK, SYGVNS. V dropped 5 bases and J dropped 3; count of bases not matched to a gene: 4. This CDR3 contains 14 residues. The CDR3 protein is CASSQTGNNQPQHF. The CDR3 DNA sequence: TGTGCCAGCAGTCAGACAGGGAACAATCAGCCCCAGCATTTT.

V gene TRBV24-1 combines with J gene TRBJ2-5, with 9 bases that match TRBD2. The trim removed 4 bases at V and 5 bases at J, leaving 7 bases unmatched. The CDR3 has 15 amino acids. Germline V gives CDR1 KGHDR, CDR2 SFDVKD. The CDR3 protein is CATSELAGDMETQYF. As DNA, the CDR3 is TGTGCCACCAGTGAATTAGCGGGAGACATGGAGACCCAGTACTTC.

To note about this clonotype: This sequence may be a read error, since a much larger clone differs from it by one base. This chain connects TRBV7-8 to TRBJ1-5; D ambiguous. The germline V gene encodes CDR1 SGHVS and CDR2 FQNEAQ. The CDR3 contains 13 residues. Trimming cost V 6 bases and J 5 bases, with 11 bases left between them. CDR3 sequence: CASSGTWDQPQHF. The DNA of the CDR3 is TGTGCCAGCAGTGGAACTTGGGATCAGCCCCAGCATTTT.

There are many counts of this clonotype. V is TRBV27 and J is TRBJ2-5, with no clear D. The CDR3 loop spans 14 amino acids. The germline gives CDR1 MNHEY, CDR2 SMNVEV (reference sequence). Trimming stripped 0 bases from V and 7 bases from J, with 12 bases between. CDR3 in DNA: TGTGCCAGCAGTTTATCGGCCGCTTTCGGGACCCAGTACTTC. This codes for CASSLSAAFGTQYF.

The V and J genes are TRBV10-2 and TRBJ2-2; D is uncertain. This CDR3 is 13 amino acids long. The germline V gene has CDR1 WSHSY and CDR2 SAAADI. V was clipped by 0 bases and J by 7 bases, with 6 bases between them. The CDR3 region is CASSESVGGELFF. CDR3 sequence (DNA): TGCGCCAGCAGTGAGTCGGTGGGCGGGGAGCTGTTTTTT.

Comment on this clonotype: This may be a read error: a much more frequent sequence differs by one nucleotide. The chain employs TRBV2 and TRBJ2-1; maybe TRBD2 (5 bases). Germline V gene data show CDR1 as SNHLY and CDR2 as FYNNEI. CDR3 length equals 13 residues. V was trimmed by 6 bases and J by 11 bases, leaving 17 bases between them. CDR3: CASRSNPGNQQFF. The CDR3 bases are TGTGCCAGCAGGTCCAACCCGGGGAATCAGCAGTTCTTC.

This clonotype was found a few times. CDR3 nucleotides: TGTGCCTGGAGTGGTGCCGGGACAGGGGGCACTGAAGCTTTCTTT. This gives the protein CAWSGAGTGGTEAFF. The V and J genes are TRBV30 and TRBJ1-1; 11 nucleotides line up with TRBD1. Germline V gene lookup returns CDR1 GTSNPN and CDR2 SVGIG (reference sequence). Germline trimming cut 1 base from V and 4 bases from J; bases unmatched to any gene: 5. The CDR3 sequence is 15 residues long.